The rows below give T cell receptor beta chains drawn from one sample of a study of radiotherapy plus CTLA-4 blockade in lung cancer. The table came from immunoSEQ multiplex PCR; TCRdb's copy has only in-frame clones and leaves some out. Found here are 60,000 to 70,000 clones, around 81% of them singletons; the top ten hold less than 5%. Source: peripheral blood, taken from a patient treated with radiotherapy plus ipilimumab. The receptors derive from a human donor with non-small cell lung cancer who had a partial response to radiotherapy plus ipilimumab. CDR3s include the opening cysteine and the closing phenylalanine or tryptophan. The D gene is left open where the match is weak.

J gene: TRBJ1-2
D gene: .
V gene: TRBV6-5
CDR3 protein: CASSRYQGDDYGYTF

J gene: TRBJ1-2
D gene: .
V gene: TRBV29-1
CDR3 protein: CSVEGGGNYGYTF

J gene: TRBJ2-2
D gene: .
V gene: TRBV7-7
CDR3 protein: CASSLIGVANTGELFF

J gene: .
D gene: TRBD2
V gene: TRBV4-2
CDR3 protein: CASRPVGRGAPDEQYF

J gene: TRBJ1-1
D gene: TRBD1
V gene: TRBV6-1
CDR3 protein: CASSRDRGGTEAFF

J gene: TRBJ2-5
D gene: TRBD2
V gene: TRBV4-1
CDR3 protein: CASSQAGASGQETQYF

J gene: TRBJ2-7
D gene: .
V gene: TRBV11-2
CDR3 protein: CASSLERGYEQYF

J gene: TRBJ2-7
D gene: TRBD1
V gene: TRBV18
CDR3 protein: CASSPVHGQGSYEQYF

J gene: TRBJ2-2
D gene: .
V gene: TRBV9
CDR3 protein: CASSVDQGLVAGELFF

J gene: TRBJ2-7
D gene: TRBD2
V gene: TRBV28
CDR3 protein: CASSSYSGLAGALYEQYF

J gene: TRBJ1-2
D gene: .
V gene: TRBV9
CDR3 protein: CASSRGEWGYTF

J gene: TRBJ2-2
D gene: .
V gene: TRBV7-2
CDR3 protein: CASSPRQTGELFF

J gene: TRBJ2-7
D gene: .
V gene: TRBV20-1
CDR3 protein: CSAGSEDEQYF

J gene: TRBJ2-3
D gene: TRBD2
V gene: TRBV7-8
CDR3 protein: CASSLDLAGPRTDTQYF

J gene: TRBJ2-7
D gene: TRBD2
V gene: TRBV5-1
CDR3 protein: CASGGLAGSYEQYF

J gene: TRBJ2-7
D gene: .
V gene: TRBV5-6
CDR3 protein: CASSLGPRLARDEQYF

J gene: .
D gene: TRBD2
V gene: TRBV2
CDR3 protein: CASSSGLAGVYEQYF

J gene: TRBJ2-1
D gene: TRBD1
V gene: TRBV2
CDR3 protein: CASSKLGGTGGSNEQFF

J gene: TRBJ1-1
D gene: .
V gene: TRBV27
CDR3 protein: CASRSYREDTEAFF

J gene: TRBJ2-5
D gene: .
V gene: TRBV9
CDR3 protein: CASSVGGSQETQYF

J gene: TRBJ2-5
D gene: .
V gene: TRBV11-2
CDR3 protein: CASRKGGGEETQYF

J gene: TRBJ2-1
D gene: .
V gene: TRBV5-1
CDR3 protein: CASSLQDRELYNEQFF

J gene: TRBJ2-5
D gene: .
V gene: TRBV7-2
CDR3 protein: CASSFRGETQYF

J gene: TRBJ1-1
D gene: .
V gene: TRBV18
CDR3 protein: CASSAALNTEAFF

J gene: TRBJ1-2
D gene: TRBD1
V gene: TRBV28
CDR3 protein: CASSLYRGRYGYTF

J gene: TRBJ2-1
D gene: TRBD1
V gene: TRBV11-2
CDR3 protein: CASSLRPDRDRAFNEQFF

J gene: TRBJ2-5
D gene: .
V gene: TRBV4-2
CDR3 protein: CASSQDVGLPGTQYF

J gene: TRBJ2-2
D gene: TRBD2
V gene: TRBV5-1
CDR3 protein: CASSLALSGRPNTGELFF

J gene: TRBJ2-5
D gene: .
V gene: TRBV5-1
CDR3 protein: CASSLGTGSRETQYF

J gene: TRBJ2-1
D gene: TRBD2
V gene: TRBV5-1
CDR3 protein: CASSPPTSGDNNEQFF

J gene: TRBJ2-3
D gene: TRBD2
V gene: TRBV2
CDR3 protein: CASSGVSGRADTQYF

J gene: TRBJ2-3
D gene: TRBD2
V gene: TRBV10-1
CDR3 protein: CASRGTSGSTDTQYF

J gene: TRBJ2-1
D gene: TRBD2
V gene: TRBV27
CDR3 protein: CASSPSGSGFNEQFF

J gene: TRBJ2-1
D gene: TRBD2
V gene: TRBV11-2
CDR3 protein: CASSLDSIAGVYNEQFF

J gene: TRBJ1-1
D gene: .
V gene: TRBV9
CDR3 protein: CASSVESNTEAFF

J gene: TRBJ2-1
D gene: .
V gene: TRBV5-4
CDR3 protein: CASSGGTGSYNEQFF

J gene: TRBJ2-7
D gene: .
V gene: TRBV27
CDR3 protein: CASSLLGANYEQYF

J gene: TRBJ2-2
D gene: .
V gene: TRBV7-2
CDR3 protein: CASSLERTRGGVRLFF

J gene: TRBJ2-1
D gene: TRBD2
V gene: TRBV2
CDR3 protein: CASSTYLGAGDVF

J gene: TRBJ2-6
D gene: .
V gene: TRBV18
CDR3 protein: CASSPTSGANVLTF

J gene: TRBJ2-7
D gene: TRBD2
V gene: TRBV13
CDR3 protein: CASSAGTSGSYEQYF

J gene: TRBJ1-1
D gene: .
V gene: TRBV19
CDR3 protein: CASSYYTEAFF

J gene: TRBJ1-5
D gene: .
V gene: TRBV27
CDR3 protein: CASSLDFRRSAQPQHF

J gene: TRBJ2-5
D gene: .
V gene: TRBV7-2
CDR3 protein: CASSYRAETQYF

J gene: TRBJ2-7
D gene: TRBD1
V gene: TRBV6-1
CDR3 protein: CASSGSRDRAREQYF

J gene: TRBJ2-1
D gene: TRBD2
V gene: TRBV19
CDR3 protein: CASSRPLGTSSYNEQFF

J gene: TRBJ2-3
D gene: .
V gene: TRBV19
CDR3 protein: CASSIPSSDTQYF

J gene: TRBJ1-1
D gene: .
V gene: TRBV10-3
CDR3 protein: CAISDTRRQANTEAFF

J gene: TRBJ1-2
D gene: TRBD1
V gene: TRBV9
CDR3 protein: CASSPRQGAGYGYTF

J gene: TRBJ2-7
D gene: .
V gene: TRBV21-1
CDR3 protein: CASSPANPGLAGAYEQYF

J gene: TRBJ2-7
D gene: .
V gene: TRBV7-2
CDR3 protein: CASSLTNYYEQYF

J gene: TRBJ1-5
D gene: .
V gene: TRBV28
CDR3 protein: CASSLGGASQPQHF

J gene: TRBJ2-7
D gene: TRBD2
V gene: TRBV29-1
CDR3 protein: CSVHSGVSSYEQYF

J gene: TRBJ2-1
D gene: .
V gene: TRBV9
CDR3 protein: CASSVGGAEAYNEQFF

J gene: TRBJ1-5
D gene: TRBD1
V gene: TRBV30
CDR3 protein: CAWIKPGQGNQPQHF